The 26 T cell receptor beta chains below all came from one sample that was sequenced in a study of cytomegalovirus exposure and HLA in healthy donors. Primers included in the PCR were 60 Vbeta and 13 Jbeta primers. Sequencing was performed with immunoSEQ multiplex PCR; in TCRdb, only in-frame clones are kept and a portion is missing. The top ten hold approximately 3% of the sample, which has under 130,000 clones, about 70% seen once. Material for sequencing was PBMCs. These receptors all stem from a man aged 30 to 45 in good health and CMV-seronegative.

The V gene is TRBV9, the J gene TRBJ1-4; 7 bases fit TRBD1. V lost 2 bases, J lost 4 bases, and 2 bases stayed unmatched. CDR1 is SGDLS, CDR2 YYNGEE, per germline. The CDR3 length is 14 residues. CDR3 coding DNA: TGTGCCAGCAGCGTCGGGACAGTTAATGAAAAACTGTTTTTT. It translates to CASSVGTVNEKLFF.

This clone has just a few counts. The chain links TRBV11-3 to TRBJ2-1, with 9 bases lining up with TRBD2. V gave up 3 bases and J gave up 1 base; unmatched junction bases: 7. From germline, CDR1 is SGHNT and CDR2 YENEEA. The CDR3 is made up of 17 amino acids. CDR3 in DNA: TGTGCCAGCAGCTTGCGGAAGGCGGGAGGGTCCTACAATGAGCAGTTCTTC. This encodes CASSLRKAGGSYNEQFF.

The chain employs TRBV2 and TRBJ1-1; TRBD1 agrees at 8 bases. The CDR3 sequence is 14 residues long. The V gene end was trimmed by 7 bases and the J gene end by 0 bases; junction bases not matched to a gene: 4. Germline CDR1 is SNHLY and CDR2 is FYNNEI. DNA of the CDR3: TGTGCCAGCAACCGACAGGGGTTGAACACTGAAGCTTTCTTT. Encoded protein: CASNRQGLNTEAFF.

The sample holds a few counts of this clone. The chain combines TRBV7-2 with TRBJ2-1; 8 nucleotides line up with TRBD2. Germline V gene data show CDR1 as SGHTA and CDR2 as FQGNSA. The CDR3 totals 15 residues. V lost 8 bases to trimming and J lost 4 bases; unmatched junction nucleotides: 10. CDR3 in DNA: TGTGCCAGCTGCCTCGATAGCGGGATGTACAATGAGCAGTTCTTC. Its protein is CASCLDSGMYNEQFF.

For this clone: Germline is not matched at one junction end, which may reflect a read error. Different DNA sequences within this sample yield the same CDR3. The V gene is TRBV7-9, the J gene TRBJ2-7; possibly TRBD2 for D (5 bases). The V gene's germline CDR1 is SEHNR and CDR2 FQNEAQ (reference sequence). The CDR3 is 9 residues long. The CDR3 spells CASSPGLYF. In DNA, the CDR3 is TGCGCCAGCAGCCCTGGACTGTACTTC.

The table lists this clone with a few counts. This chain joins TRBV6-5 and TRBJ1-2; possibly TRBD1 for D (5 bases). Germline V gene lookup returns CDR1 MNHEY and CDR2 SVGAGI. The V gene lost 6 bases and the J gene lost 3 bases, with 11 bases spanning the gap. The CDR3 has 13 amino acids. The CDR3 sequence is CASRPSRDYGYTF. As DNA, the CDR3 is TGTGCCAGCAGGCCCTCCAGGGACTATGGCTACACCTTC.

This chain joins TRBV10-3 and TRBJ2-7; a possible D gene is TRBD2 (5 bases). Per germline, CDR1 ENHRY and CDR2 SYGVKD. V was pared by 1 base and J by 2 bases, with 9 bases between. The CDR3 extends over 14 amino acids. CDR3 coding DNA: TGTGCCATCAGTGAGTTATCCGGGGCCTACGAGCAGTACTTC. Its translation is CAISELSGAYEQYF.

The gene calls are TRBV9 and TRBJ2-1; 9 bases line up with TRBD2. Germline V gene sequence: CDR1 SGDLS, CDR2 YYNGEE. The CDR3 spans 15 residues. J lost 2 bases, V lost 2 bases, and 2 bases had no gene match. The CDR3 region is CASSVREGTYNEQFF. CDR3 DNA sequence: TGTGCCAGCAGCGTGCGGGAGGGCACCTACAATGAGCAGTTCTTC.

This clone was picked up one time. This sequence joins TRBV28 and TRBJ1-5, with D unresolved. There are 14 residues in the CDR3. V was shortened by 8 bases and J by 0 bases, with 11 bases between the two germline ends. Germline CDR1 reads MDHEN; CDR2 reads SYDVKM. CDR3 amino acids: CASLWAFSNQPQHF. CDR3 nucleotides: TGTGCCAGCCTTTGGGCATTTAGCAATCAGCCCCAGCATTTT.

The V call is TRBV5-6, the J call TRBJ1-1; TRBD1 matches at 7 bases. From germline, CDR1 is SGHDT and CDR2 YYEEEE. J lost 6 bases, V lost 0 bases, and 11 bases had no gene match. The CDR3 has 16 amino acids. The CDR3 nucleotides read TGTGCCAGCAGCTTGGTTCGGGCAGGGGGTTATTCTGAAGCTTTCTTT. Protein product: CASSLVRAGGYSEAFF.

The chain uses TRBV6-5 and TRBJ2-5; D is perhaps TRBD2 (6 bases). Germline V gene lookup returns CDR1 MNHEY and CDR2 SVGAGI. This CDR3 contains 13 residues. Deletions cut 1 base from V and 4 bases from J, with 7 bases between. The DNA of the CDR3 is TGTGCCAGCAGTTACTTGGGGGGAGAGACCCAGTACTTC. Translated, it gives CASSYLGGETQYF.

This clone was found a few times. CDR3 region: CSVRAGMNQPQHF. CDR3 DNA sequence: TGCAGCGTTAGGGCAGGGATGAATCAGCCCCAGCATTTT. V usage is TRBV29-1 and J usage is TRBJ1-5, with D possibly being TRBD1 (5 bases). Trimming cost V 5 bases and J 4 bases, with 12 bases left between them. The CDR3 sequence is 13 residues long. Per the germline V gene, CDR1 is SQVTM and CDR2 is ANQGSEA.

This clone is medium-sized in the sample. V usage is TRBV28 and J usage is TRBJ1-1; D remains ambiguous. The germline CDR1 and CDR2 sequences are MDHEN and SYDVKM. Trimming took 3 bases from V and 11 from J, leaving 16 bases between them. The CDR3 loop spans 13 amino acids. The CDR3 loop reads CASSLTRQTSAFF. The CDR3 DNA follows: TGTGCCAGCAGTTTGACCCGACAAACCTCGGCTTTCTTT. The whole variable domain, remainder taken from reference TRBV28 and TRBJ1-1, is DVKVTQSSRYLVKRTGEKVFLECVQDMDHENMFWYRQDPGLGLRLIYFSYDVKMKEKGDIPEGYSVSREKKERFSLILESASTNQTSMYLCASSLTRQTSAFFGQGTRLTVV.

The chain uses TRBV5-1 and TRBJ2-1; no definite D call. CDR3 length equals 16 residues. The ends were cut back, 5 bases at V and 8 bases at J, with 23 bases in the middle. Germline CDR1 SGHRS, CDR2 YFSETQ. The CDR3 loop reads CASRDPNPSVDYEQFF. Written as DNA, the CDR3 is TGCGCCAGCAGGGATCCGAATCCGAGCGTAGATTATGAGCAGTTCTTC.

The chain carries TRBV9 and TRBJ2-7; possible D gene TRBD2, 5 bases. V lost 4 bases and J lost 6, with 17 bases in between. The CDR3 length is 14 residues. From germline, CDR1 is SGDLS and CDR2 YYNGEE. Here the CDR3 reads CASSPNSEGGEQYF. The CDR3 region has the DNA TGTGCCAGCAGCCCAAATAGCGAGGGCGGCGAGCAGTACTTC.

J is TRBJ2-5 and V is TRBV2; TRBD2 matches at 13 bases. The DNA end is more similar to TRBJ2-7, so the J call may be wrong. CDR3 size: 17 residues. The V gene's germline CDR1 is SNHLY and CDR2 FYNNEI. The CDR3 reads CASSEGSGLAGLYEQYF. The CDR3 coding sequence is TGTGCCAGCAGTGAAGGGTCGGGACTAGCGGGATTATACGAGCAGTACTTC.

This clone was observed once. The genes are TRBV20-1 and TRBJ2-1, with TRBD2 identical over 8 bases. The germline V gene encodes CDR1 DFQATT and CDR2 SNEGSKA (reference sequence). Trimming cost V 2 bases and J 15 bases; bases outside gene matches: 6. The CDR3 loop spans 11 amino acids. CDR3 coding DNA: TGCAGTGCTAGAAAGGGACTAGGCCTGTTCTTC. Translated: CSARKGLGLFF.

V usage is TRBV29-1 and J usage is TRBJ1-2; the match to TRBD1 covers 9 bases. This CDR3 comprises 14 residues. After removal of 5 bases from V and 13 bases from J, the junction contained 17 bases not matched to a gene. Germline loops: CDR1 SQVTM, CDR2 ANQGSEA. The CDR3: CSVPNRGPAGSVTF. The CDR3 nucleotides read TGCAGCGTTCCGAACAGGGGGCCGGCAGGGTCCGTCACCTTC. The full variable domain, with the rest looked up from reference TRBV29-1 and TRBJ1-2, is SAVISQKPSRDICQRGTSLTIQCQVDSQVTMMFWYRQQPGQSLTLIATANQGSEATYESGFVIDKFPISRPNLTFSTLTVSNMSPEDSSIYLCSVPNRGPAGSVTFGSGTRLTVV.

The chain has TRBV11-3 and TRBJ1-2; 9 positions match TRBD1. J lost 0 bases, V lost 4 bases, and 6 bases had no gene match. The CDR3 sequence is 16 residues long. The V gene's germline CDR1 is SGHNT and CDR2 YENEEA. For the CDR3, the DNA is TGTGCCAGCAGCTCCCCCGGGACAGGGACTAACTATGGCTACACCTTC. It specifies CASSSPGTGTNYGYTF.

This clone was counted once. V and J are TRBV18 and TRBJ2-1, with D tentatively TRBD1 (6 bases). This CDR3 has 15 residues. V was shortened by 3 bases and J by 4 bases, with 13 bases between the two germline ends. The germline V gene encodes CDR1 KGHSH and CDR2 LQKENI. In DNA form, the CDR3 reads TGTGCCAGCTCACCCAAACTACAGGGATACAATGAGCAGTTCTTC. This sequence encodes CASSPKLQGYNEQFF.

The chain combines TRBV7-2 with TRBJ1-5; TRBD1 matches 11 bases. The CDR3 is 14 residues long. V lost 3 bases and J lost 9; bases outside the gene matches: 4. Germline values: CDR1 SGHTA, CDR2 FQGNSA. The CDR3 protein is CASSLGQGDRPQHF. The CDR3 bases are TGTGCCAGCAGCTTGGGACAGGGGGATAGGCCCCAGCATTTT.

The CDR3 DNA follows: TGTGCCAGCAGCTTATTGGACAGGAGGTACGAGCAGTACTTC. It yields the protein CASSLLDRRYEQYF. The gene calls are TRBV11-2 and TRBJ2-7, with 7 bases fitting TRBD1. The CDR3 runs 14 residues. CDR1 is SGHAT, CDR2 FQNNGV, per germline. V shed 2 bases, J shed 4 bases, and the junction held 5 bases outside the gene matches.

This clone was detected only a few times. The chain is built from TRBV11-2 and TRBJ1-5; 7 bases fit TRBD1. V lost 0 bases, J lost 7 bases, and 0 bases stayed unmatched. The CDR3 is 13 amino acids. Germline assignment: CDR1 SGHAT and CDR2 FQNNGV. The CDR3 coding sequence is TGTGCCAGCAGCTTAGACAGGGGGCAGCCCCAGCATTTT. Amino acid sequence: CASSLDRGQPQHF.

This clone has a handful of counts. V is TRBV7-2 and J is TRBJ1-5; D remains ambiguous. The CDR3 extends over 13 amino acids. Germline V gene data show CDR1 as SGHTA and CDR2 as FQGNSA. The germline V and J ends were trimmed by 4 bases and 6 bases, with 10 bases remaining between them. The chain's CDR3 is CASSSSEGQPQHF. DNA for the CDR3: TGTGCCAGCAGCTCGAGCGAGGGTCAGCCCCAGCATTTT.

The CDR3 nucleotides read TGTGCCTGGAGTGTAGGGGGGGGCAAGACCCAGCATTTT. Amino acids: CAWSVGGGKTQHF. The chain uses TRBV30 and TRBJ1-5; D is perhaps TRBD1 (6 bases). This CDR3 region has 13 residues. Germline CDR1 is GTSNPN and CDR2 is SVGIG (reference sequence). V was cut by 0 bases and J by 11 bases, with 14 bases left in between.

The chain carries TRBV5-1 and TRBJ1-2; 7 bases map to TRBD1. The germline gives CDR1 SGHRS, CDR2 YFSETQ. The CDR3 sequence is 15 residues long. Trimming took 5 bases from V and 0 from J; bases not matched to a gene: 7. CDR3 loop: CASSNRGTANYGYTF. The DNA of the CDR3 is TGCGCCAGCAGTAACCGAGGGACAGCTAACTATGGCTACACCTTC.